One and the same sample provided the 30 T cell receptor beta chains below, sequenced in a study of T cell responses to AZD1222 COVID-19 vaccine. Clones were sequenced by immunoSEQ multiplex PCR, and TCRdb holds only the in-frame ones, with some missing. The sample records some 100,000 clones, 80% to 90% being singletons. The sample here was peripheral blood, taken 28 days after the second AZD1222 dose. The receptors were sampled from an adult who received the AZD1222 COVID-19 vaccine.

This chain links TRBV5-1 with TRBJ2-7, with D possibly matching TRBD1 (5 bases). The CDR3 has 13 residues. Per the germline V gene, CDR1 is SGHRS and CDR2 is YFSETQ. V was clipped by 0 bases and J by 6 bases, with 10 bases between them. The CDR3 protein is CASSLGTPSEQYF. In DNA form, the CDR3 reads TGCGCCAGCAGCTTGGGGACACCTTCCGAGCAGTACTTC. The variable domain in full, completed from reference TRBV5-1 and TRBJ2-7, reads KAGVTQTPRYLIKTRGQQVTLSCSPISGHRSVSWYQQTPGQGLQFLFEYFSETQRNKGNFPGRFSGRQFSNSRSEMNVSTLELGDSALYLCASSLGTPSEQYFGPGTRLTVT.

This clone was seen once. The chain joins TRBV9 to TRBJ2-7; TRBD1 matches 7 bases. CDR1 is SGDLS and CDR2 is YYNGEE in the germline V gene. The CDR3 consists of 16 residues. V lost 0 bases and J lost 5; bases outside the gene matches: 11. DNA of the CDR3: TGTGCCAGCAGCGTAGAGGTAACAGGGGCCAGAGACGAGCAGTACTTC. Protein: CASSVEVTGARDEQYF.

This clone was counted only a few times. The chain employs TRBV6-2 or TRBV6-3 and TRBJ2-7; D perhaps matches TRBD1 (6 bases). CDR1 and CDR2 from the germline V gene are MNHEY and SVGEGT. V gave up 4 bases and J gave up 3 bases, with 7 bases separating them. The CDR3 runs to 12 residues. The DNA for the CDR3 is TGTGCCAGCAGTTGGGACATCTACGAGCAGTACTTC. It yields the protein CASSWDIYEQYF.

The chain combines TRBV5-1 with TRBJ1-4; 9 nucleotides align to TRBD1. This CDR3 comprises 17 residues. The V gene end was trimmed by 0 bases and the J gene end by 3 bases; junction bases not matched to a gene: 6. The germline V gene encodes CDR1 SGHRS and CDR2 YFSETQ. The CDR3 region is CASSLEPQGAANEKLFF. DNA of the CDR3: TGCGCCAGCAGCTTGGAGCCACAGGGGGCGGCTAATGAAAAACTGTTTTTT.

The gene calls are TRBV6-6 and TRBJ1-5; 7 bases map to TRBD1. With V trimmed by 4 bases and J by 4 bases, 4 bases remained unmatched. CDR1 is MNHNY and CDR2 is SVGAGI in the germline V gene (reference sequence). The CDR3 runs 14 residues. The CDR3 reads CASSSVTGNQPQHF. For the CDR3, the DNA is TGTGCCAGCAGTTCCGTGACAGGGAATCAGCCCCAGCATTTT.

This sequence joins TRBV24-1 and TRBJ1-5; D is uncertain. Trimming shortened V by 4 bases and J by 5 bases, and 5 bases separated the two germline ends. This CDR3 comprises 12 residues. CDR1 and CDR2 (germline): KGHDR, SFDVKD. CDR3 residues: CATSDPDQPQHF. CDR3 sequence (DNA): TGTGCCACCAGTGACCCGGATCAGCCCCAGCATTTT.

V is TRBV9 and J is TRBJ2-3; 7 bases fit TRBD1. The V and J ends lost 3 bases and 2 bases, in that order; junction bases with no gene match: 9. Germline lookup yields CDR1 SGDLS and CDR2 YYNGEE. The CDR3 has 16 amino acids. The CDR3 protein is CASSAGQTINTDTQYF. CDR3 coding DNA: TGTGCCAGCAGCGCGGGACAGACGATTAACACAGATACGCAGTATTTT.

Regarding this clone: The same CDR3 can be traced to other DNA sequences in this sample. The rearrangement joins TRBV5-1 to TRBJ2-2; D is undetermined. V lost 0 bases, J lost 2 bases, and 8 bases lay in between. The CDR3 has 15 residues. CDR1 is SGHRS, CDR2 YFSETQ, per germline. Written as DNA, the CDR3 is TGCGCCAGCAGCTTGGGCGTAGGAAACACCGGGGAGCTGTTTTTT. Translated, it gives CASSLGVGNTGELFF.

The rearrangement uses TRBV6-4 and TRBJ1-4; D is unresolved. The length of the CDR3 is 13 residues. Germline CDR1 is MRHNA and CDR2 is SNTAGT. Deletions cut 8 bases from V and 0 bases from J, with 7 bases between. The CDR3: CASRVATNEKLFF. The CDR3 DNA follows: TGTGCCAGCCGAGTCGCAACTAATGAAAAACTGTTTTTT.

The chain couples TRBV27 to TRBJ1-2; possible D gene TRBD1, 5 bases. Germline assignment: CDR1 MNHEY and CDR2 SMNVEV (reference sequence). There are 13 residues in the CDR3. With 6 bases removed from V and 7 bases from J, the gap between germline ends came to 15 bases. The CDR3 sequence: CASRPGRMGGYTF. The DNA of the CDR3 is TGTGCCAGCAGGCCAGGGAGAATGGGTGGCTACACCTTC.

The rearrangement joins TRBV4-1 to TRBJ2-5, with 11 bases fitting TRBD2. This CDR3 has 18 amino acids. The germline gives CDR1 MGHRA, CDR2 YSYEKL. With V trimmed by 4 bases and J by 5 bases, 15 bases remained unmatched. For the CDR3, the DNA is TGCGCCAGCAGCCCCCATCGGGGAACTAGCGGGAGTGTTGAGACCCAGTACTTC. The encoded protein is CASSPHRGTSGSVETQYF.

The CDR3 sequence: CASSLHRGVGANVLTF. The CDR3 DNA is TGTGCCAGCAGCCTGCATCGAGGGGTTGGGGCCAACGTCCTGACTTTC. This chain uses TRBV7-2 with TRBJ2-6, with D perhaps given as TRBD1 or TRBD2 (5 bases each). The CDR3 has 16 residues. Germline-derived CDR1 and CDR2 are SGHTA and FQGNSA. Trimming shortened V by 5 bases and J by 3 bases, and 14 bases separated the two germline ends. Variable domain in full (rest from reference TRBV7-2 and TRBJ2-6): GAGVSQSPSNKVTEKGKDVELRCDPISGHTALYWYRQSLGQGLEFLIYFQGNSAPDKSGLPSDRFSAERTGGSVSTLTIQRTQQEDSAVYLCASSLHRGVGANVLTFGAGSRLTVL.

The chain uses TRBV6-5 and TRBJ1-1; D is undetermined. Germline V gene sequence: CDR1 MNHEY, CDR2 SVGAGI. The V gene lost 1 base and the J gene lost 6 bases, with 12 bases spanning the gap. The CDR3 runs 14 residues. In DNA, the CDR3 is TGTGCCAGCAGTTACTATGGGTCCCGGGCTGAAGCTTTCTTT. Translated: CASSYYGSRAEAFF.

The J gene is TRBJ2-1, the V gene TRBV10-1, with 8 bases identical to TRBD2. After removal of 4 bases from V and 8 bases from J, the junction contained 7 bases not matched to a gene. The CDR3 length is 14 residues. CDR1 is WNHNN and CDR2 is SYGVQD in the germline V gene (reference sequence). CDR3 sequence (DNA): TGCGCCAGCAGTGCCGGGGGGGGGCTGGATGAGCAGTTCTTC. Protein product: CASSAGGGLDEQFF.

The chain links TRBV30 to TRBJ1-6; no clear D gene. The CDR3 is made up of 12 amino acids. Trimming pared 1 base from V and 11 bases from J, leaving 9 bases between. Germline V gene data show CDR1 as GTSNPN and CDR2 as SVGIG (reference sequence). The CDR3 protein is CAWSALQPPLHF. CDR3 nucleotide sequence: TGTGCCTGGAGTGCACTACAACCACCCCTCCACTTT. The full variable domain, completed using reference TRBV30 and TRBJ1-6, is SQTIHQWPATLVQPVGSPLSLECTVEGTSNPNLYWYRQAAGRGLQLLFYSVGIGQISSEVPQNLSASRPQDRQFILSSKKLLLSDSGFYLCAWSALQPPLHFGNGTRLTVT.

This rearrangement joins TRBV9 to TRBJ1-1, with 9 bases identical to TRBD1. In germline, CDR1 is SGDLS, CDR2 YYNGEE. The CDR3 extends over 13 amino acids. Losses at the gene ends were 1 base for V and 6 bases for J; bases not matched to a gene: 1. This CDR3 reads CASSVTGGPEAFF. DNA of the CDR3: TGTGCCAGCAGCGTAACAGGGGGCCCTGAAGCTTTCTTT.

The chain has TRBV7-9 and TRBJ1-4; D ambiguous. The V end lost 1 base, the J end lost 0 bases, and 12 bases lay between the germline ends. The CDR3 covers 17 residues. Germline V lookup: CDR1 SEHNR, CDR2 FQNEAQ (reference sequence). The CDR3 region is CASSLEGRFSTNEKLFF. CDR3 coding DNA: TGTGCCAGCAGCTTAGAAGGCAGGTTCTCAACTAATGAAAAACTGTTTTTT.

This chain uses TRBV20-1 with TRBJ1-1, with a possible D match to TRBD1 (6 bases). The CDR3 is made up of 11 amino acids. Germline CDR1 reads DFQATT; CDR2 reads SNEGSKA (reference sequence). V was trimmed by 4 bases and J by 9 bases, leaving 12 bases between them. CDR3 nucleotide sequence: TGCAGTGCTACAGGGGACTCCCAAGCTTTCTTT. Translated, it gives CSATGDSQAFF.

The rearrangement joins TRBV4-2 to TRBJ2-5; unclear D gene. CDR1 is LGHNA, CDR2 YNFKEQ, per germline. The CDR3 sequence is 13 residues long. Between the trimmed V and J ends, which lost 0 bases and 2 bases, there was a span of 4 bases. The CDR3 sequence: CASSQEEQETQYF. The CDR3, as DNA: TGTGCCAGCAGCCAAGAGGAACAAGAGACCCAGTACTTC.

The rearrangement joins TRBV7-3 to TRBJ2-1; TRBD2 aligns across 7 bases. The V gene end was trimmed by 6 bases and the J gene end by 12 bases; junction bases not matched to a gene: 26. Per germline, CDR1 SGHTA and CDR2 FQGTGA. This CDR3 is 18 amino acids long. DNA of the CDR3: TGTGCCAGCAGACGTATTTACGGGAGGAATCATATGGATATGGGGCAGTTCTTC. It specifies CASRRIYGRNHMDMGQFF.

J is TRBJ1-2 and V is TRBV19; D remains ambiguous. The CDR3 is 12 amino acids. Trimming stripped 8 bases from V and 0 bases from J, with 7 bases between. Per germline, CDR1 LNHDA and CDR2 SQIVND (reference sequence). In nucleotides, the CDR3 is TGTGCCAGTTTGGAGACTAACTATGGCTACACCTTC. It translates to CASLETNYGYTF.

This clone was recorded only once. CDR3 DNA: TGTGCCAGCAGCTTACCTCAAGAGACCCAGTACTTC. Its protein is CASSLPQETQYF. V usage is TRBV11-3 and J usage is TRBJ2-5; D remains unclear. Trimming removed 2 bases at V and 2 bases at J, with 3 bases between. CDR1 and CDR2 from the germline V gene are SGHNT and YENEEA. CDR3 length equals 12 residues.

This clone has just one count. This sequence joins TRBV7-9 and TRBJ1-4; 8 positions agree with TRBD1. This CDR3 region has 15 residues. Germline lookup yields CDR1 SEHNR and CDR2 FQNEAQ (reference sequence). V shed 4 bases and J 6 bases; nucleotides not matched to a gene: 7. CDR3 DNA sequence: TGTGCCAGCAGCTCCCGCCAGGGGGCCTATGAAAAACTGTTTTTT. This codes for CASSSRQGAYEKLFF.

This rearrangement joins TRBV7-8 to TRBJ1-3, with a possible D match to TRBD1 (5 bases). The germline V gene encodes CDR1 SGHVS and CDR2 FQNEAQ. The ends were cut back, 0 bases at V and 0 bases at J, with 9 bases in the middle. CDR3 length equals 16 residues. The chain's CDR3 is CASSLAGAFSGNTIYF. CDR3 DNA: TGTGCCAGCAGCTTAGCAGGGGCCTTCTCTGGAAACACCATATATTTT.

V is TRBV27 and J is TRBJ2-3; possible D gene TRBD2, 5 bases. Trimming cost V 5 bases and J 1 base, with 13 bases left between them. The CDR3 covers 15 residues. Germline assignment: CDR1 MNHEY and CDR2 SMNVEV (reference sequence). CDR3 amino acids: CASSAVEGGTDTQYF. DNA for the CDR3: TGTGCCAGCAGTGCCGTAGAGGGCGGCACAGATACGCAGTATTTT.

This clone was observed once. The J gene is TRBJ2-1, the V gene TRBV28; 10 nucleotides match TRBD2. Germline CDR1 MDHEN, CDR2 SYDVKM. This CDR3 is built from 16 residues. Trimming took 3 bases from V and 3 from J; bases not matched to a gene: 5. The CDR3 region has the DNA TGTGCCAGCAGTTTCCGGACTAGCGGAGACTACAATGAGCAGTTCTTC. Residues: CASSFRTSGDYNEQFF.

DNA for the CDR3: TGTGCCAGCAGCCCTTGGACAGGGACCAACTATGGCTACACCTTC. As protein: CASSPWTGTNYGYTF. The chain couples TRBV7-6 to TRBJ1-2; 8 positions match TRBD1. From germline, CDR1 is SGHVS and CDR2 FNYEAQ. V was pared by 5 bases and J by 2 bases, with 7 bases of the junction left unmatched. This CDR3 has 15 residues.

There are a few counts of this clone. The V call is TRBV9, the J call TRBJ2-3; no reliable D call. There are 14 residues in the CDR3. Germline V gene sequence: CDR1 SGDLS, CDR2 YYNGEE. Trimming took off 0 bases at V and 4 bases at J, with 9 bases between the two ends. Here the CDR3 DNA reads TGTGCCAGCAGCGTAGTCCTGGAAGCAGATACGCAGTATTTT. This codes for CASSVVLEADTQYF. Full variable domain (remainder filled in from reference TRBV9 and TRBJ2-3): DSGVTQTPKHLITATGQRVTLRCSPRSGDLSVYWYQQSLDQGLQFLIQYYNGEERAKGNILERFSAQQFPDLHSELNLSSLELGDSALYFCASSVVLEADTQYFGPGTRLTVL.

The rearrangement uses TRBV9 and TRBJ2-7, with 7 bases that match TRBD2. Germline lookup yields CDR1 SGDLS and CDR2 YYNGEE. The CDR3 length is 15 residues. V shed 4 bases, J shed 4 bases, and the junction held 11 bases outside the gene matches. CDR3 amino acids: CASSPLGGSPYEQYF. CDR3 DNA: TGTGCCAGCAGCCCCCTGGGCGGGAGTCCTTACGAGCAGTACTTC.

V gene TRBV6-6 combines with J gene TRBJ1-1; D is uncertain. V lost 2 bases, J lost 5 bases, and 9 bases lay in between. CDR1 is MNHNY and CDR2 is SVGAGI in the germline V gene (reference sequence). The CDR3 covers 13 residues. The CDR3 DNA sequence: TGTGCCAGCAGTTACATGGAGAAGACTGAAGCTTTCTTT. Translated, it gives CASSYMEKTEAFF.